This T cell receptor (beta chain) derives from a study of blood T cell repertoires in COVID-19. Turning to the study itself: The origin of the acute and convalescent COVID-19 samples was the United States, Italy and Spain.

This CDR3 comprises 11 residues. V gave up 3 bases and J gave up 6 bases, with 6 bases separating them. Germline V gene sequence: CDR1 MNHEY, CDR2 SVGEGT. Measured with immunoSEQ multiplex PCR; TCRdb has only the in-frame clones, and not every one. The repertoire holds about 99,000 clones, with approximately 80% as singletons. The sequence was obtained from an elderly woman with active or convalescent COVID-19. Sequencing used peripheral blood. The V and J genes are TRBV6-2 or TRBV6-3 and TRBJ2-7; no definite D call. The CDR3 DNA reads TGTGCCAGCAGTTATAACGGCGAGCAGTACTTC. It translates to CASSYNGEQYF.